The next 27 T cell receptor beta chains were all read from a single sample in a study of control samples from healthy donors and cancer patients. The assay was immunoSEQ multiplex PCR, and TCRdb's table has in-frame clones only and misses some. The sample contains more than 85,000 clones, roughly 94% of which appear only once. The sample comprised blood. The receptor set was obtained from a woman under 30 in good health.

The chain links TRBV4-1 to TRBJ2-7; 9 bases fit TRBD2. The junction had 8 bases not matched to a gene; V was cut back by 3 bases and J by 2 bases. This CDR3 comprises 16 residues. Per the germline V gene, CDR1 is MGHRA and CDR2 is YSYEKL. The CDR3 spells CASSHTPGLAPYEQYF. The CDR3 bases are TGCGCCAGCAGCCATACCCCGGGACTAGCCCCCTACGAGCAGTACTTC.

The chain joins TRBV6-2 or TRBV6-3 to TRBJ2-5, with TRBD2 identical over 13 bases. The V gene's germline CDR1 is MNHEY and CDR2 SVGEGT. There are 16 residues in the CDR3. The junction had 6 bases not matched to a gene; V was cut back by 4 bases and J by 4 bases. The CDR3: CASSFPTSGRRETQYF. The DNA for the CDR3 is TGTGCCAGCAGTTTCCCGACTAGCGGGAGGAGAGAGACCCAGTACTTC.

In its sample, this clone was seen once. The J gene is TRBJ1-3, the V gene TRBV15; 7 nucleotides match TRBD1. Unmatched junction bases numbered 10, after V lost 0 bases and J lost 5 bases. The CDR3 spans 17 residues. Germline V gives CDR1 LNHNV, CDR2 YYDKDF (reference sequence). The CDR3 is CATSREERGRERNTIYF. Here the CDR3 DNA reads TGTGCCACCAGCAGAGAGGAAAGGGGGCGAGAGAGAAACACCATATATTTT.

DNA for the CDR3: TGTGCCAGCAGCTTAGGCGGTGGGGTAATGTATGGCTACACCTTC. Translating it yields CASSLGGGVMYGYTF. This chain links TRBV7-9 with TRBJ1-2; no clear D. Trimming removed 1 base from V and 5 bases from J, with 14 bases in between. The germline CDR1 and CDR2 sequences are SEHNR and FQNEAQ (reference sequence). The CDR3 length is 15 residues.

J is TRBJ1-5 and V is TRBV6-5, with D maybe TRBD1 (6 bases). V lost 6 bases and J 4 bases, leaving 16 bases between the germline ends. Germline CDR1 and CDR2: MNHEY and SVGAGI. The CDR3 totals 15 residues. The CDR3, as DNA: TGTGCCAGCAGACTTTTTACAGGGAGTAATCAGCCCCAGCATTTT. This gives the protein CASRLFTGSNQPQHF.

The gene calls are TRBV4-1 and TRBJ1-3; TRBD1 is a possible D gene (5 bases). The CDR3 covers 16 residues. V shed 8 bases and J shed 0 bases, with 17 bases lying between them. Germline V lookup: CDR1 MGHRA, CDR2 YSYEKL. The CDR3 reads CASWNPDRPSGNTIYF. The CDR3 DNA reads TGCGCCAGCTGGAATCCCGACAGACCCTCTGGAAACACCATATATTTT.

In this sample, this clone turned up once. This chain connects TRBV5-4 to TRBJ2-3, with TRBD2 identical over 11 bases. The CDR3 length is 17 residues. Germline loops: CDR1 SGHNT, CDR2 YYREEE (reference sequence). With V trimmed by 4 bases and J by 0 bases, 7 bases remained unmatched. The CDR3 spells CASSPGLAGPSTDTQYF. The CDR3 DNA sequence: TGTGCCAGCAGCCCCGGACTAGCGGGTCCTAGCACAGATACGCAGTATTTT.

CDR3 DNA: TGTGCCAGCAAATTTAGTACTGAAGCTTTCTTT. Protein product: CASKFSTEAFF. V usage is TRBV28 and J usage is TRBJ1-1; D call uncertain. Trimming removed 7 bases at V and 5 bases at J, with 8 bases between. The CDR3 has 11 residues. CDR1 is MDHEN and CDR2 is SYDVKM in the germline V gene.

The chain joins TRBV27 to TRBJ1-2; D unclear. Germline CDR1 is MNHEY and CDR2 is SMNVEV (reference sequence). The length of the CDR3 is 14 residues. V lost 2 bases and J lost 0, with 7 bases in between. CDR3 bases: TGTGCCAGCAGTTTACTCCAACCTAACTATGGCTACACCTTC. This translates into CASSLLQPNYGYTF.

The chain links TRBV3-1 (or the pseudogene TRBV3-2) to TRBJ1-3; D gene ambiguous. The V end lost 4 bases, the J end lost 1 base, and 14 bases lay between the germline ends. This CDR3 comprises 16 residues. CDR1 and CDR2 (germline): LGHDT, YNNKEL (reference sequence). CDR3 in amino acids: CASSPFGSRSGNTIYF. CDR3 coding DNA: TGTGCCAGCAGCCCATTCGGGAGTAGGTCTGGAAACACCATATATTTT.

As regards this clone: Germline is not matched at one junction end, which may reflect a read error. The chain couples TRBV5-6 to TRBJ1-1; no clear D gene. Germline CDR1 SGHDT, CDR2 YYEEEE. There are 13 residues in the CDR3. DNA of the CDR3: TGTGCCAGCAGCGCCACGTTGGCCCCCGTTCGGGTCTTT. It codes for CASSATLAPVRVF.

The V and J genes are TRBV28 and TRBJ2-7; D remains unclear. V gave up 2 bases and J gave up 6 bases, with 5 bases separating them. Looked up from germline, CDR1 is MDHEN and CDR2 is SYDVKM. The CDR3 consists of 11 residues. CDR3 nucleotides: TGTGCCAGCAGTTTACCGGGCGAGCAGTACTTC. Protein sequence: CASSLPGEQYF.

V is TRBV7-8 and J is TRBJ1-2; D unresolved. The CDR3 sequence is 14 residues long. Trimming took 4 bases from V and 4 from J, leaving 13 bases between them. Germline loops: CDR1 SGHVS, CDR2 FQNEAQ. CDR3: CASSSRLASYGYTF. DNA of the CDR3: TGTGCCAGCAGCTCCCGACTAGCAAGCTATGGCTACACCTTC.

In DNA form, the CDR3 reads TGTGCCAGCAGTTACTTGGGGGGGATGAACACTGAAGCTTTCTTT. Translated: CASSYLGGMNTEAFF. J is TRBJ1-1 and V is TRBV6-6; D might be TRBD1 (5 bases). CDR1 is MNHNY, CDR2 SVGAGI, per germline (reference sequence). There are 15 residues in the CDR3. V shed 1 base and J shed 0 bases, with 9 bases lying between them.

The chain carries TRBV27 and TRBJ1-5, with 8 positions matching TRBD1. This CDR3 comprises 15 residues. The germline V gene encodes CDR1 MNHEY and CDR2 SMNVEV (reference sequence). Trimming removed 5 bases from V and 3 bases from J; junction bases left unmatched: 6. The CDR3 loop is CASSRQGIINQPQHF. The CDR3, as DNA: TGTGCCAGCAGTAGACAGGGGATTATCAATCAGCCCCAGCATTTT.

This clone is a singleton in its sample. V usage is TRBV25-1 and J usage is TRBJ1-2; a weak D match, TRBD1 (5 bases). V was pared by 2 bases and J by 5 bases, with 12 bases between. Germline lookup yields CDR1 MGHDK and CDR2 SYGVNS. The CDR3 contains 14 residues. The DNA for the CDR3 is TGTGCCAGCAGTGAACTGCGACAGCCTTATGGCTACACCTTC. Translation gives CASSELRQPYGYTF.

V gene TRBV18 combines with J gene TRBJ2-1; 7 positions match TRBD1. The germline V gene has CDR1 KGHSH and CDR2 LQKENI. Trimming cost V 6 bases and J 2 bases; bases outside gene matches: 10. This CDR3 is built from 16 residues. In DNA, the CDR3 is TGTGCCAGCTCCCAAGAGACAGGGTTGACCTACAATGAGCAGTTCTTC. Protein: CASSQETGLTYNEQFF.

CDR3 residues: CASSPPQGAGGNQPQHF. CDR3 DNA sequence: TGTGCCAGCAGTCCGCCCCAGGGGGCGGGTGGCAATCAGCCCCAGCATTTT. The V gene is TRBV28, the J gene TRBJ1-5; 8 nucleotides match TRBD1. V was clipped by 5 bases and J by 2 bases; unmatched bases: 11. This CDR3 is 17 amino acids long. Germline-derived CDR1 and CDR2 are MDHEN and SYDVKM.

The rearrangement uses TRBV28 and TRBJ1-2, with 8 bases aligning to TRBD1. CDR1 is MDHEN, CDR2 SYDVKM, per germline. The CDR3 extends over 15 amino acids. After removal of 1 base from V and 8 bases from J, the junction contained 9 bases not matched to a gene. In DNA, the CDR3 is TGTGCCAGCAGTTTATCCCTGGCAGGGGGCCAAGGCTACACCTTC. Its translation: CASSLSLAGGQGYTF.

The genes are TRBV5-5 and TRBJ1-4; maybe TRBD1 (6 bases). The CDR3 extends over 12 amino acids. Trimming cost V 1 base and J 8 bases, with 6 bases left between them. Germline V gene lookup returns CDR1 SGHKS and CDR2 YYEKEE (reference sequence). Here the CDR3 reads CASSLTGEKLFF. The CDR3 nucleotides read TGTGCCAGCAGCTTGACAGGGGAAAAACTGTTTTTT.

The chain employs TRBV7-9 and TRBJ2-1; D gene ambiguous. The CDR3 loop spans 16 amino acids. Trimming left V 2 bases short and J 3 bases short, with 14 bases between. Germline CDR1 and CDR2: SEHNR and FQNEAQ (reference sequence). The CDR3 protein is CASSLKRLQVYNEQFF. CDR3 bases: TGTGCCAGCAGCTTAAAAAGGTTGCAGGTCTACAATGAGCAGTTCTTC.

V and J are TRBV24-1 and TRBJ1-1; 7 positions match TRBD1. The V gene's germline CDR1 is KGHDR and CDR2 SFDVKD. J was trimmed by 5 bases and V by 5 bases; bases with no gene match: 7. The CDR3 is 14 amino acids. The DNA of the CDR3 is TGTGCCACCAGTGCTAAAAAGGGGGCGACTGAAGCTTTCTTT. Residues: CATSAKKGATEAFF.

The CDR3 DNA reads TGTGCCAGAAGCCCAGAGCGCTTGCTGTCCTACGAGCAGTACTTC. It translates to CARSPERLLSYEQYF. The V call is TRBV5-3, the J call TRBJ2-7; D not resolved. TRBV5-3 is recorded as an ORF, its role being uncertain. The CDR3 has 15 amino acids. V was shortened by 4 bases and J by 1 base, with 15 bases between the two germline ends.

The rearrangement uses TRBV7-2 and TRBJ2-7, with 9 positions matching TRBD1. Germline trimming cut 0 bases from V and 2 bases from J; bases unmatched to any gene: 8. Germline V gene sequence: CDR1 SGHTA, CDR2 FQGNSA. The CDR3 runs to 17 residues. This CDR3 reads CASSLAVSRDRAYEQYF. Written as DNA, the CDR3 is TGTGCCAGCAGCTTAGCAGTGAGCCGGGACAGGGCCTACGAGCAGTACTTC.

The chain carries TRBV9 and TRBJ1-5, with D possibly TRBD1 on 5 matching bases. In germline, CDR1 is SGDLS, CDR2 YYNGEE. V was pared by 3 bases and J by 0 bases, with 7 bases between. The CDR3 is made up of 14 amino acids. The CDR3 sequence: CASSGGDSNQPQHF. DNA for the CDR3: TGTGCCAGCAGCGGAGGGGATAGCAATCAGCCCCAGCATTTT.

This chain connects TRBV6-2 or TRBV6-3 to TRBJ2-3, with 9 bases lining up with TRBD1. The length of the CDR3 is 16 residues. Germline-derived CDR1 and CDR2 are MNHEY and SVGEGT. With V trimmed by 5 bases and J by 1 base, 7 bases remained unmatched. This CDR3 is CASSATGGEGTDTQYF. Written as DNA, the CDR3 is TGTGCCAGCAGTGCCACAGGGGGCGAGGGCACAGATACGCAGTATTTT.

This chain links TRBV7-9 with TRBJ2-7; 8 nucleotides line up with TRBD1. The CDR3 length is 17 residues. V was clipped by 1 base and J by 3 bases; unmatched bases: 11. Germline CDR1 reads SEHNR; CDR2 reads FQNEAQ (reference sequence). DNA of the CDR3: TGTGCCAGCAGCTTAGGACAGGGGCAACATCAGGTCTACGAGCAGTACTTC. This gives the protein CASSLGQGQHQVYEQYF.